The next 29 T cell receptor beta chains were all read from a single sample in a study of shared clonotypes between healthy human individuals (dated by TCRdb to about 2020). For the CD8 naive samples, CD45RO-negative cells were positively selected for CCR7, yielding a CD45RA+CCR7+ population from which TemRA cells were excluded. Library preparation used the immunoSEQ multiplex PCR assay. In TCRdb, the immuneACCESS table is reduced to in-frame sequences with V and J assigned. These tables do not hold every clone; where another copy was compared, an unresolved V gene accounts for under half, and the others remain unexplained. The sample has 450,000 to 700,000 clones on record, 95% of them singletons. Of the sample, 0.085% to 0.11% is held by the ten largest clones. The specimen sequenced was naive CD8+ T cells sorted from blood. Reading the label with the study, this specimen's cell subset or site is: CD45RA+CCR7+. The receptors derive from a woman younger than 45 in good health.

The chain couples TRBV19 to TRBJ2-1, with 7 nucleotides matching TRBD1. CDR3 size: 13 residues. The V segment lost 8 bases and the J segment 7 bases; nucleotides outside the gene matches: 8. The germline V gene encodes CDR1 LNHDA and CDR2 SQIVND (reference sequence). This CDR3 reads CASDRAGSNEQFF. The CDR3 nucleotides are TGTGCCAGTGACAGGGCTGGATCGAATGAGCAGTTCTTC. Supplemented by reference TRBV19 and TRBJ2-1, the full variable domain reads DGGITQSPKYLFRKEGQNVTLSCEQNLNHDAMYWYRQDPGQGLRLIYYSQIVNDFQKGDIAEGYSVSREKKESFPLTVTSAQKNPTAFYLCASDRAGSNEQFFGPGTRLTVL.

As for this clone: This sample also contains other DNA sequences that code for the same CDR3. This chain links TRBV5-6 with TRBJ2-7, with 7 bases identical to TRBD1. This CDR3 contains 12 residues. The junction had 3 bases not matched to a gene; V was cut back by 3 bases and J by 6 bases. From germline, CDR1 is SGHDT and CDR2 YYEEEE. The DNA of the CDR3 is TGTGCCAGCAGCTCTACAGGGGCCGAGCAGTACTTC. Amino acid sequence: CASSSTGAEQYF.

The chain recombines TRBV19 with TRBJ2-7; tentatively, D is TRBD2 (5 bases). CDR1 is LNHDA, CDR2 SQIVND, per germline (reference sequence). V was clipped by 0 bases and J by 0 bases, with 9 bases between them. The CDR3 contains 15 residues. The CDR3 here is CASSIEWGASYEQYF. The CDR3 nucleotides read TGTGCCAGTAGTATAGAGTGGGGAGCCTCCTACGAGCAGTACTTC.

CDR3 sequence: CASTVGVPGDEQFF. Written as DNA, the CDR3 is TGTGCCAGTACCGTGGGCGTGCCGGGCGATGAGCAGTTCTTC. The V and J genes are TRBV19 and TRBJ2-1; D gene unclear. The length of the CDR3 is 14 residues. V was pared by 7 bases and J by 8 bases, with 18 bases between. Germline CDR1 and CDR2: LNHDA and SQIVND (reference sequence).

The rearrangement uses TRBV2 and TRBJ2-1; 9 bases map to TRBD2. V was clipped by 6 bases and J by 7 bases; unmatched bases: 13. The germline CDR1 and CDR2 sequences are SNHLY and FYNNEI. The CDR3 spans 16 residues. The CDR3 reads CASRGSVSGSVNEQFF. As DNA, the CDR3 is TGTGCCAGCAGGGGCTCGGTTAGCGGGAGTGTTAATGAGCAGTTCTTC. The variable domain in full, with the rest retrieved from reference TRBV2 and TRBJ2-1, is EPEVTQTPSHQVTQMGQEVILRCVPISNHLYFYWYRQILGQKVEFLVSFYNNEISEKSEIFDDQFSVERPDGSNFTLKIRSTKLEDSAMYFCASRGSVSGSVNEQFFGPGTRLTVL.

The sample holds one count of this clone. The chain links TRBV13 to TRBJ2-3, with D possibly being TRBD2 (6 bases). Germline values: CDR1 PRHDT, CDR2 FYEKMQ (reference sequence). Trimming stripped 4 bases from V and 6 bases from J, with 11 bases between. This CDR3 has 13 amino acids. The CDR3 spells CASSSVAGDTQYF. In DNA form, the CDR3 reads TGTGCCAGCAGCTCGGTTGCGGGGGATACGCAGTATTTT.

On this clone: The CDR3 ends on some other residue instead of the conserved phenylalanine or tryptophan, so this is likely a read error. It is unclear where the CDR3 begins or ends on the DNA, so no DNA is shown, and the CDR3 is as TCRdb lists it. The chain is built from TRBV29-1 and TRBJ2-3. Germline CDR1 is SQVTM and CDR2 is ANQGSEA. Termini included, the CDR3 measures 9 amino acids. The CDR3 loop reads CSVGVDGPT.

V gene TRBV7-2 combines with J gene TRBJ2-7, with D possibly called TRBD1 or TRBD2 (5 bases each). CDR3 size: 15 residues. CDR1 is SGHTA and CDR2 is FQGNSA in the germline V gene. The V end lost 1 base, the J end lost 4 bases, and 14 bases lay between the germline ends. CDR3 nucleotides: TGTGCCAGCAGCTTAGGATGGGGGATAGGTTACGAGCAGTACTTC. Translating it yields CASSLGWGIGYEQYF.

The V call is TRBV7-8, the J call TRBJ2-3; no reliable D call. The CDR3 consists of 15 residues. Germline lookup yields CDR1 SGHVS and CDR2 FQNEAQ. The germline V and J ends were trimmed by 3 bases and 4 bases, with 14 bases remaining between them. DNA for the CDR3: TGTGCCAGCAGCTTCACTTCGGGCGGCCCAGATACGCAGTATTTT. Its translation is CASSFTSGGPDTQYF.

The chain carries TRBV27 and TRBJ2-1; TRBD2 matches at 10 bases. The CDR3 consists of 15 residues. V gave up 5 bases and J gave up 3 bases; unmatched junction bases: 4. Germline CDR1 reads MNHEY; CDR2 reads SMNVEV (reference sequence). This chain's CDR3 is CASSPTSGNYNEQFF. For the CDR3, the DNA is TGTGCCAGCAGTCCAACTAGCGGGAACTACAATGAGCAGTTCTTC.

V is TRBV7-2 and J is TRBJ1-6; D uncertain. CDR1 is SGHTA, CDR2 FQGNSA, per germline. The CDR3 runs 14 residues. The V end lost 5 bases, the J end lost 9 bases, and 14 bases lay between the germline ends. The CDR3 here is CASSILIRSSPLHF. The CDR3 DNA reads as TGTGCCAGCAGCATCCTTATCCGGAGTTCACCCCTCCACTTT.

The chain carries TRBV11-2 and TRBJ2-1, with a weak D call TRBD2 (5 bases). The V gene's germline CDR1 is SGHAT and CDR2 FQNNGV. Trimming removed 0 bases from V and 0 bases from J, with 9 bases in between. The CDR3 loop spans 16 amino acids. The chain's CDR3 is CASSLDLASSYNEQFF. CDR3 in DNA: TGTGCCAGCAGCTTAGACCTAGCTTCCTCCTACAATGAGCAGTTCTTC.

The chain recombines TRBV11-2 with TRBJ2-5; 8 positions match TRBD2. The CDR3 length is 15 residues. The ends lost 4 bases at V and 2 bases at J; junction bases unmatched: 6. From germline, CDR1 is SGHAT and CDR2 FQNNGV. The CDR3 region has the DNA TGTGCCAGCAGCTATTGGCGGGAGGAACAAGAGACCCAGTACTTC. Amino acids: CASSYWREEQETQYF.

The chain has TRBV10-1 and TRBJ1-1, with a weak D call TRBD1 (5 bases). The CDR3 length is 15 residues. From germline, CDR1 is WNHNN and CDR2 SYGVQD (reference sequence). Trimming left V 2 bases short and J 1 base short, with 11 bases between. CDR3 amino acids: CASSELGGGNTEAFF. CDR3 DNA: TGCGCCAGCAGTGAGCTCGGGGGTGGGAACACTGAAGCTTTCTTT.

The genes are TRBV10-3 and TRBJ2-3; the match to TRBD2 covers 10 bases. This CDR3 contains 14 residues. Looked up from germline, CDR1 is ENHRY and CDR2 is SYGVKD. J was trimmed by 2 bases and V by 8 bases; bases with no gene match: 4. The CDR3 nucleotides are TGTGCCATCGAAAGCGGGAGGGACACAGATACGCAGTATTTT. It yields the protein CAIESGRDTDTQYF.

This chain links TRBV28 with TRBJ2-5; 8 nucleotides agree with TRBD1. The end of the DNA is better explained by TRBJ2-7, so the J call may be wrong. Germline V gives CDR1 MDHEN, CDR2 SYDVKM. The CDR3 covers 16 residues. For the CDR3, the DNA is TGTGCCAGCAGTTTTGATGCGGGACAGGTTCTGGACGAGCAGTACTTC. Translating gives CASSFDAGQVLDEQYF.

The CDR3 coding sequence is TGTGCCAGCAGCACGACAGGGGTCGGCAAAAACATTCAGTACTTC. Protein: CASSTTGVGKNIQYF. The chain carries TRBV6-6 and TRBJ2-4; TRBD1 aligns across 8 bases. V lost 6 bases, J lost 3 bases, and 7 bases stayed unmatched. The CDR3 runs to 15 residues. CDR1 and CDR2 (germline): MNHNY, SVGAGI (reference sequence).

This clone has a single count. The rearrangement uses TRBV28 and TRBJ1-1; 7 nucleotides agree with TRBD1. V lost 3 bases, J lost 3 bases, and 13 bases stayed unmatched. CDR3 size: 17 residues. CDR1 and CDR2 (germline): MDHEN, SYDVKM. This CDR3 is CASSLRAVRGPDTEAFF. CDR3 nucleotide sequence: TGTGCCAGCAGTTTGCGCGCTGTTAGGGGGCCGGACACTGAAGCTTTCTTT.

The J gene is TRBJ1-4, the V gene TRBV27; D remains unclear. CDR1 is MNHEY, CDR2 SMNVEV, per germline (reference sequence). The CDR3 totals 16 residues. The V end was cut by 3 bases, the J end by 8 bases, with 19 bases between. This CDR3 reads CASSFLGRTGYEKLFF. The CDR3 coding sequence is TGTGCCAGCAGTTTTCTGGGAAGGACGGGGTACGAAAAACTGTTTTTT. The variable domain in full, completed from reference TRBV27 and TRBJ1-4, reads EAQVTQNPRYLITVTGKKLTVTCSQNMNHEYMSWYRQDPGLGLRQIYYSMNVEVTDKGDVPEGYKVSRKEKRNFPLILESPSPNQTSLYFCASSFLGRTGYEKLFFGSGTQLSVL.

V is TRBV11-2 and J is TRBJ1-1, with a tentative D call TRBD1 (6 bases). CDR1 is SGHAT and CDR2 is FQNNGV in the germline V gene. V lost 3 bases and J 7 bases, leaving 12 bases between the germline ends. There are 13 residues in the CDR3. The CDR3 nucleotides read TGTGCCAGCAGCTTCGGACAGACCTTTGAAGCTTTCTTT. Its translation is CASSFGQTFEAFF.

The chain has TRBV2 and TRBJ1-5; 10 bases are shared with TRBD1. The CDR3 runs 13 residues. Trimming at V came to 6 bases and at J to 5 bases, leaving 1 base not matched to a gene. Per germline, CDR1 SNHLY and CDR2 FYNNEI. In DNA, the CDR3 is TGTGCCAGCAGAGGACAGGGGGATCAGCCCCAGCATTTT. Its protein is CASRGQGDQPQHF.

This chain links TRBV28 with TRBJ2-7, with TRBD2 identical over 14 bases. The V and J ends lost 5 bases and 12 bases, in that order; junction bases with no gene match: 6. Germline V lookup: CDR1 MDHEN, CDR2 SYDVKM. This CDR3 has 13 residues. The DNA for the CDR3 is TGTGCCAGCAGTAAAGGACTAGCGGGGGGCCGGTACTTC. Protein product: CASSKGLAGGRYF. Supplemented by reference TRBV28 and TRBJ2-7, the full variable domain reads DVKVTQSSRYLVKRTGEKVFLECVQDMDHENMFWYRQDPGLGLRLIYFSYDVKMKEKGDIPEGYSVSREKKERFSLILESASTNQTSMYLCASSKGLAGGRYFGPGTRLTVT.

V is TRBV27 and J is TRBJ2-1; 7 bases agree with TRBD2. J gave up 2 bases and V 0 bases, and 4 bases lay outside the gene matches. Germline CDR1 reads MNHEY; CDR2 reads SMNVEV (reference sequence). The CDR3 contains 16 residues. The CDR3 sequence is CASSLSGTTPYNEQFF. The CDR3 region has the DNA TGTGCCAGCAGTTTATCTGGGACTACCCCCTACAATGAGCAGTTCTTC.

The chain couples TRBV28 to TRBJ2-7, with 11 bases that match TRBD2. Germline CDR1 and CDR2: MDHEN and SYDVKM. The CDR3 contains 16 residues. V shed 5 bases and J 2 bases; nucleotides not matched to a gene: 8. The CDR3 loop reads CASSHPTSGNTYEQYF. For the CDR3, the DNA is TGTGCCAGCAGTCACCCGACTAGCGGGAACACCTACGAGCAGTACTTC.

J is TRBJ2-1 and V is TRBV7-8; no firm D call. There are 11 residues in the CDR3. CDR1 SGHVS and CDR2 FQNEAQ come from the germline V gene. Between the trimmed V and J ends, which lost 1 base and 9 bases, there was a span of 4 bases. CDR3 amino acids: CASSLGIEQFF. In DNA, the CDR3 is TGTGCCAGCAGCTTAGGGATTGAGCAGTTCTTC. Together with reference TRBV7-8 and TRBJ2-1, the CDR3 gives the full variable domain: GAGVSQSPRYKVAKRGQDVALRCDPISGHVSLFWYQQALGQGPEFLTYFQNEAQLDKSGLPSDRFFAERPEGSVSTLKIQRTQQEDSAVYLCASSLGIEQFFGPGTRLTVL.

The chain recombines TRBV27 with TRBJ2-7; 10 bases map to TRBD1. V shed 6 bases, J shed 3 bases, and the junction held 2 bases outside the gene matches. CDR3 length equals 13 residues. Germline values: CDR1 MNHEY, CDR2 SMNVEV (reference sequence). CDR3 in DNA: TGTGCCAGCAGGGGACAGGGGCGCTACGAGCAGTACTTC. It codes for CASRGQGRYEQYF.

The chain couples TRBV6-5 to TRBJ2-7, with TRBD2 matching over 11 bases. V was clipped by 7 bases and J by 6 bases; unmatched bases: 8. Germline V gene sequence: CDR1 MNHEY, CDR2 SVGAGI. The CDR3 contains 14 residues. In nucleotides, the CDR3 is TGTGCCAGCACCTCACTAGCGGGAGCGCTCGAGCAGTACTTC. Translated, it gives CASTSLAGALEQYF.

The genes are TRBV28 and TRBJ1-3; D is ambiguous. In germline, CDR1 is MDHEN, CDR2 SYDVKM. The length of the CDR3 is 14 residues. Between the trimmed V and J ends, which lost 2 bases and 1 base, there was a span of 6 bases. Written as DNA, the CDR3 is TGTGCCAGCAGTTTAGTCGGTTCTGGAAACACCATATATTTT. Its translation is CASSLVGSGNTIYF.

This clone was seen a single time. The chain carries TRBV19 and TRBJ2-5, with D perhaps matching TRBD1 (6 bases). Germline V gene sequence: CDR1 LNHDA, CDR2 SQIVND (reference sequence). The CDR3 consists of 13 residues. V lost 7 bases to trimming and J lost 5 bases, with 14 bases between them. The CDR3 DNA reads as TGTGCCAGTACCCGGGACACCATGGAGACCCAGTACTTC. Translating gives CASTRDTMETQYF.